This passage covers 3 T cell receptor beta chains from one sample sequenced in a study of cytomegalovirus exposure and HLA in healthy donors. Libraries were prepared by immunoSEQ multiplex PCR; TCRdb keeps only in-frame clonotypes and omits some of them. The sample consists of about 110,000 clones, roughly 88% of them appearing once. Sequenced material: PBMCs. The receptors here all came from a woman between 18 and 30 years old in good health and CMV-seronegative.

The chain uses TRBV28 and TRBJ2-2; a possible D gene is TRBD2 (5 bases). Germline V gene lookup returns CDR1 MDHEN and CDR2 SYDVKM. The ends were cut back, 5 bases at V and 5 bases at J, with 12 bases in the middle. The CDR3 runs 14 residues. CDR3 amino acids: CASSPMGVTGELFF. The CDR3 nucleotides are TGTGCCAGCAGTCCAATGGGAGTAACCGGGGAGCTGTTTTTT.

This clone was counted a few times. The chain links TRBV28 to TRBJ2-6; a possible D gene is TRBD2 (6 bases). Trimming stripped 3 bases from V and 2 bases from J, with 17 bases between. Per the germline V gene, CDR1 is MDHEN and CDR2 is SYDVKM. The CDR3 sequence is 18 residues long. The CDR3 sequence is CASSFPAIWGAGANVLTF. The CDR3, as DNA: TGTGCCAGCAGTTTCCCGGCCATTTGGGGGGCTGGGGCCAACGTCCTGACTTTC.

The V call is TRBV28, the J call TRBJ2-3; 7 bases align to TRBD1. Germline loops: CDR1 MDHEN, CDR2 SYDVKM. Trimming removed 6 bases from V and 6 bases from J; junction bases left unmatched: 12. The CDR3 has 15 amino acids. CDR3 DNA sequence: TGTGCCAGCAGCTCGATCGACAGGGAAGACGATACGCAGTATTTT. It is translated as CASSSIDREDDTQYF.